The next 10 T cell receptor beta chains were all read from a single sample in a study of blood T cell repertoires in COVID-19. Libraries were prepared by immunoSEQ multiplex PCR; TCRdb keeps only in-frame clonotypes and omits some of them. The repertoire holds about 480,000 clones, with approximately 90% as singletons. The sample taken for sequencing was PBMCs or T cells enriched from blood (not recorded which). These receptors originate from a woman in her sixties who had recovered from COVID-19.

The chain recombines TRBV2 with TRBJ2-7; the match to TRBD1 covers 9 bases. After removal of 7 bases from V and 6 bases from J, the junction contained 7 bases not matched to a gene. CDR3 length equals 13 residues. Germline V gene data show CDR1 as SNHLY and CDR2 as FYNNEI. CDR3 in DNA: TGTGCCAGCAAGACTTCACAGGGGGCCGAGCAGTACGTC. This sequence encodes CASKTSQGAEQYV.

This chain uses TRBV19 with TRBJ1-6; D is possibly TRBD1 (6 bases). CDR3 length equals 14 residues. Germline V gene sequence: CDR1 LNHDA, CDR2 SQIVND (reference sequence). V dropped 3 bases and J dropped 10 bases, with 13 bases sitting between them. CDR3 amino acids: CASSMGGGNSPLHF. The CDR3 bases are TGTGCCAGTAGTATGGGAGGGGGAAACTCACCCCTCCACTTT.

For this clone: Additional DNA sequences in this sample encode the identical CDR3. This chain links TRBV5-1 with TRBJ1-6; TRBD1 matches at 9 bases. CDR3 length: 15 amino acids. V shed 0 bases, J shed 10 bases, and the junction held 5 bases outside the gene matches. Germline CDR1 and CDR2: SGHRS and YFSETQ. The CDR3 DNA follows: TGCGCCAGCAGCTTGGCGGGACAGGGACGCTCACCCCTCCACTTT. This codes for CASSLAGQGRSPLHF.

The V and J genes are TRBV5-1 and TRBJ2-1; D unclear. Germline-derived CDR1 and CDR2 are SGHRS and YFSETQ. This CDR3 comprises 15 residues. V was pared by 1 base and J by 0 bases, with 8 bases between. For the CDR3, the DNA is TGCGCCAGCAGCTTGTCTCAGTCCTCCTACAATGAGCAGTTCTTC. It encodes CASSLSQSSYNEQFF.

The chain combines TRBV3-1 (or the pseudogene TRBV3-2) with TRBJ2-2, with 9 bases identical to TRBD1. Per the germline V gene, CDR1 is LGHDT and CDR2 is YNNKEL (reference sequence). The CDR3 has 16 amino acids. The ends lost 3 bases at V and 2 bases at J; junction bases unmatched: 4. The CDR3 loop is CASSHHRGLNTGELFF. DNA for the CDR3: TGTGCCAGCAGCCATCACAGGGGGCTCAACACCGGGGAGCTGTTTTTT.

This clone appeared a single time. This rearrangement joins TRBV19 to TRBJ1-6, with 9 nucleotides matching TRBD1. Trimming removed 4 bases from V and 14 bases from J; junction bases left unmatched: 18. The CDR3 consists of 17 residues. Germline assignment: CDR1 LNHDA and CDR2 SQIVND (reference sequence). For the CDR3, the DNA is TGTGCCAGTAGTACCCAACTATGGGGACAGGGAATAGCATCCCTCCACTTT. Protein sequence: CASSTQLWGQGIASLHF.

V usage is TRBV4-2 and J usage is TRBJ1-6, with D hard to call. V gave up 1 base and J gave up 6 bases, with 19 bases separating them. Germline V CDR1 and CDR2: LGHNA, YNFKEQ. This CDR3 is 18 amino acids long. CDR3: CASSQAHRNAAANSPLHF. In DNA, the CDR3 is TGTGCCAGCAGCCAAGCTCACCGGAACGCGGCGGCTAATTCACCCCTCCACTTT.

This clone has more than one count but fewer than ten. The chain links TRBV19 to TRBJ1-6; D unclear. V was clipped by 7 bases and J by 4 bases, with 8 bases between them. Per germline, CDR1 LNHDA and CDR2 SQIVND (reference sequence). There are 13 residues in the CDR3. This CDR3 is CASTDLYNSPLHF. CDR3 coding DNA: TGTGCCAGTACCGACTTATATAATTCACCCCTCCACTTT.

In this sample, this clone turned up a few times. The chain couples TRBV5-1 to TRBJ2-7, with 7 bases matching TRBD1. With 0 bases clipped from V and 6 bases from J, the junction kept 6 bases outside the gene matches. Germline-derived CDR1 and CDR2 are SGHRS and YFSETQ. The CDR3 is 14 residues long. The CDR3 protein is CASSLAGQPGEQYF. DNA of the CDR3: TGCGCCAGCAGCTTGGCGGGACAGCCTGGCGAGCAGTACTTC.

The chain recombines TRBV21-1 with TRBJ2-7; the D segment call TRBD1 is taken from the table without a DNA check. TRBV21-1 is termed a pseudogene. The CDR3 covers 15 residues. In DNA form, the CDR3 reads TGTGCCAGCAGCAAATCGGGGACAGGGGTCTACGAGCAGTACTTC. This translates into CASSKSGTGVYEQYF.